This T cell receptor (beta chain) originates from a study of blood T cell repertoires in COVID-19. Study-wide background: The United States, Italy and Spain provided the acute and convalescent COVID-19 samples. PBMCs, B-cell-depleted T cells, or T cells provided the cDNA or gDNA that made up the material.

In the authors' workflow: The authors estimated nucleated cell counts from reference gene primer amplification. Method: immunoSEQ multiplex PCR; TCRdb's copy keeps in-frame clones and lacks some. Clone size and the V and J calls come from that table; the DNA yielded D and trimming. The table includes around 250,000 clones, approximately 82% detected once. The length of the CDR3 is 16 residues. CDR1 is SGHRS, CDR2 YFSETQ, per germline. Trimming at V came to 0 bases and at J to 2 bases, leaving 4 bases not matched to a gene. The chain carries TRBV5-1 and TRBJ1-3, with 8 bases matching TRBD1. This receptor was identified in an elderly woman with acute or convalescent COVID-19. The sequenced material came from peripheral blood. Here the CDR3 DNA reads TGCGCCAGCAGCTTGGCGCAGGGGGCAGCTGGAAACACCATATATTTT. Translating gives CASSLAQGAAGNTIYF.